The 10 T cell receptor beta chains below come from one sample, sequenced in a study of cytomegalovirus exposure and HLA in healthy donors. The PCR made use of 60 Vbeta and 13 Jbeta primers. The protocol was immunoSEQ multiplex PCR, while the TCRdb copy is restricted to in-frame clones and leaves out a portion. The repertoire holds under 130,000 clones, around 75% seen once, with under 1.5% in the top ten. Sequencing was done on a sample of PBMCs. These TCRs come from a man aged 40-55 years in good health and CMV-seronegative.

The rearrangement uses TRBV27 and TRBJ2-5; 10 bases are a match to TRBD1. V shed 2 bases, J shed 5 bases, and the junction held 5 bases outside the gene matches. Germline CDR1 reads MNHEY; CDR2 reads SMNVEV (reference sequence). This CDR3 region has 15 residues. The CDR3 nucleotides are TGTGCCAGCAGTTTAGGGACAGGGGTTCGGGAGACCCAGTACTTC. Translated: CASSLGTGVRETQYF.

The CDR3 region has the DNA TGTGCCAGCAGTGTAAGACTAGCGGGAGGGCCCCAGTACTTC. Protein product: CASSVRLAGGPQYF. V is TRBV25-1 and J is TRBJ2-5; 14 bases align to TRBD2. J lost 9 bases, V lost 4 bases, and 4 bases had no gene match. The CDR3 consists of 14 residues. CDR1 is MGHDK, CDR2 SYGVNS, per germline.

CDR3 protein: CARSSDMGPGKLFF. CDR3 in DNA: TGTGCCAGAAGCTCGGACATGGGGCCGGGAAAACTGTTTTTT. The gene calls are TRBV5-3 and TRBJ1-4, with D tentatively TRBD1 (5 bases). TRBV5-3 is marked as an open reading frame, function uncertain. V lost 3 bases, J lost 10 bases, and 16 bases lay in between. This CDR3 region has 14 residues.

The CDR3 sequence is CASRNAGDTEAFF. Written as DNA, the CDR3 is TGTGCCAGTCGCAATGCAGGGGACACTGAAGCTTTCTTT. V usage is TRBV19 and J usage is TRBJ1-1; D may be TRBD1 (6 bases). The V gene's germline CDR1 is LNHDA and CDR2 SQIVND (reference sequence). The germline V and J ends were trimmed by 8 bases and 3 bases, with 13 bases remaining between them. There are 13 residues in the CDR3.

The CDR3 bases are TGTGCCAGCAGATCAGCGAACACCGGGGAGCTGTTTTTT. Residues: CASRSANTGELFF. The genes are TRBV9 and TRBJ2-2; D gene uncertain. The CDR3 covers 13 residues. Germline CDR1 is SGDLS and CDR2 is YYNGEE. Between the trimmed V and J ends, which lost 5 bases and 0 bases, there was a span of 5 bases.

The chain links TRBV7-9 to TRBJ1-5, with D perhaps matching TRBD1 (5 bases). Germline values: CDR1 SEHNR, CDR2 FQNEAQ (reference sequence). V was trimmed by 1 base and J by 8 bases, leaving 6 bases between them. This CDR3 comprises 12 residues. The CDR3 sequence: CASSLGGEPQHF. The CDR3, as DNA: TGTGCCAGCAGCTTAGGGGGGGAGCCCCAGCATTTT.

This chain links TRBV4-1 with TRBJ2-2; TRBD2 matches at 8 bases. V trimming: 1 base; J trimming: 2 bases; junction bases outside the gene matches: 6. The germline CDR1 and CDR2 sequences are MGHRA and YSYEKL. This CDR3 contains 17 residues. The CDR3: CASSQGGRGGNTGELFF. For the CDR3, the DNA is TGCGCCAGCAGCCAAGGGGGCCGGGGGGGTAACACCGGGGAGCTGTTTTTT.

Points on this clone: An end of the junction differs from the germline gene, which may be a read error. The genes are TRBV7-9 and TRBJ2-3; TRBD1 might be the D (6 bases). The CDR3 is 17 residues long. In germline, CDR1 is SEHNR, CDR2 FQNEAQ (reference sequence). CDR3 bases: TGTTCCAGCAGCTTATCCCGACTGGGGGCTAGCACAGATACGCAGTATTTT. Protein product: CSSSLSRLGASTDTQYF.

This chain uses TRBV5-4 with TRBJ2-7; 9 bases map to TRBD1. V was pared by 3 bases and J by 7 bases, with 11 bases of the junction left unmatched. Germline V gene sequence: CDR1 SGHNT, CDR2 YYREEE (reference sequence). The CDR3 spans 15 residues. As DNA, the CDR3 is TGTGCCAGCAGCTCCCGGGACAGGGCCTTACGGGAGCAGTACTTC. It specifies CASSSRDRALREQYF.

This chain links TRBV18 with TRBJ2-3; 10 nucleotides agree with TRBD1. The trim removed 6 bases at V and 4 bases at J, leaving 7 bases unmatched. The CDR3 length is 15 residues. Germline V lookup: CDR1 KGHSH, CDR2 LQKENI. The CDR3 sequence is CASSQGQGLADTQYF. Here the CDR3 DNA reads TGTGCCAGCTCCCAGGGACAGGGGTTGGCAGATACGCAGTATTTT.